This TCR beta chain was identified during a study of cytomegalovirus exposure and HLA in healthy donors. The study, taken as a whole, reports: As was reported, the classifier diagnosed cytomegalovirus status with high specificity and sensitivity.

Germline values: CDR1 SSHAT, CDR2 FNYEAQ (reference sequence). CDR3 length equals 13 residues. Clones were sequenced by immunoSEQ multiplex PCR, and TCRdb holds only the in-frame ones, with some missing. This sample has a few hundred thousand clones, with around four fifths found just once. A remark on this clone: Its antigen is still unknown. One junction end disagrees with the germline gene, perhaps due to a read error.

The chain has TRBV7-7 and TRBJ2-5; D is ambiguous. Material for sequencing was PBMCs. The source is a woman aged 25 to 45 in good health and CMV-seropositive. The CDR3 sequence is CASSSRPRETQYF. In DNA, the CDR3 is TGTGCTAGCAGCTCGCGGCCGAGAGAGACCCAGTACTTC. The full variable domain, with the rest looked up from reference TRBV7-7 and TRBJ2-5, is GAGVSQSPRYKVTKRGQDVTLRCDPISSHATLYWYQQALGQGPEFLTYFNYEAQPDKSGLPSDRFSAERPEGSISTLTIQRTEQRDSAMYRCASSSRPRETQYFGPGTRLLVL.